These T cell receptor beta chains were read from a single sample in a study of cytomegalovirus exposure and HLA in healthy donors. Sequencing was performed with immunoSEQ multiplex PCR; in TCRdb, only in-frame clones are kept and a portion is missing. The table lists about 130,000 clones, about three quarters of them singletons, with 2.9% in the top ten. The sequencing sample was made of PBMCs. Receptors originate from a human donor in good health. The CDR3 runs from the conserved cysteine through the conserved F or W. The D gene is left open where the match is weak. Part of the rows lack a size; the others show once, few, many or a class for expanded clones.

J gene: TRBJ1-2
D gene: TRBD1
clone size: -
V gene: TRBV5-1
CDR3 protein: CASSLDGDRVDGYTF
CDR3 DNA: TGCGCCAGCAGCTTGGATGGGGACAGGGTTGATGGCTACACCTTC

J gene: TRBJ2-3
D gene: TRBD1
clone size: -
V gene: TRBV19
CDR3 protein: CASSPRTGGTDTQYF
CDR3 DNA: TGTGCCAGTAGTCCCCGGACAGGGGGAACAGATACGCAGTATTTT

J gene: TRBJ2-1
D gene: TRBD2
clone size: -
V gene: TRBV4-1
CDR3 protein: CASSHSGGPHNEQFF
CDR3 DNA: TGCGCCAGCAGCCATAGCGGGGGGCCTCACAATGAGCAGTTCTTC

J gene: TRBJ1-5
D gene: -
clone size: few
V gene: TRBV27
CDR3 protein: CASSSTQAGPQHF
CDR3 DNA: TGTGCCAGCAGTTCTACGCAGGCGGGGCCCCAGCATTTT

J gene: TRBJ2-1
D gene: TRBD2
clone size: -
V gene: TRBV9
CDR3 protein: CASSVSGAGNEQFF
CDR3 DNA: TGTGCCAGCAGCGTTAGCGGGGCGGGCAATGAGCAGTTCTTC

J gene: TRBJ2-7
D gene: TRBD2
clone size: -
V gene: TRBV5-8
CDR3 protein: CASSLLRGVYEQYF
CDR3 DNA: TGTGCCAGCAGCTTGTTACGGGGGGTCTACGAGCAGTACTTC

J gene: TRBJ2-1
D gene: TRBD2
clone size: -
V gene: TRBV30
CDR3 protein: CAWTAAGGVGNEQFF
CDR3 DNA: TGTGCCTGGACGGCGGCGGGGGGGGTCGGAAATGAGCAGTTCTTC

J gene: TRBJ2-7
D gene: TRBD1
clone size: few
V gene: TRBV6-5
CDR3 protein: CASRQGARYEQYF
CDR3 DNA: TGTGCCAGCAGACAGGGGGCGCGGTACGAGCAGTACTTC

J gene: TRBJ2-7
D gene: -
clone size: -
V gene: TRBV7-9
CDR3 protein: CSSSFGYEQYF
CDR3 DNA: TGTTCCAGCAGCTTCGGCTACGAGCAGTACTTC

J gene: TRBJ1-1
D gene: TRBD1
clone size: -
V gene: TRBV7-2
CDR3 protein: CASSLRTGDRTEAFF
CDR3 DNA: TGTGCCAGCAGCTTACGGACAGGGGATAGGACTGAAGCTTTCTTT

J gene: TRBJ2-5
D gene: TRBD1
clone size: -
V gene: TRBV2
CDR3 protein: CASSTDRGLETQYF
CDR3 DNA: TGTGCCAGCAGTACTGACAGGGGTCTAGAGACCCAGTACTTC

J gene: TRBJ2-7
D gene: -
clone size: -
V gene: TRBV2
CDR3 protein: CASSPDRGDYEQYF
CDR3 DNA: TGTGCCAGCAGCCCCGACCGTGGAGACTACGAGCAGTACTTC

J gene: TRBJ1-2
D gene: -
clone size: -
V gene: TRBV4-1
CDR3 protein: CASSQGGPYGYTF
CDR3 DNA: TGCGCCAGCAGCCAAGGCGGTCCCTATGGCTACACCTTC

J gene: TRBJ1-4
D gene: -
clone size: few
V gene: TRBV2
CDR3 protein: CASRARTGRLGEKLFF
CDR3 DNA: TGTGCCAGCAGAGCTCGCACAGGGCGGCTAGGGGAAAAACTGTTTTTT

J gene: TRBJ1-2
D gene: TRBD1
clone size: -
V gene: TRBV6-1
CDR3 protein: CASSEAHRGWDGYTF
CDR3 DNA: TGTGCCAGCAGTGAAGCGCACAGGGGGTGGGATGGCTACACCTTC

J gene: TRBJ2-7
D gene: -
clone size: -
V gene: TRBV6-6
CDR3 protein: CASSFLQGSEQYF
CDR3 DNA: TGTGCCAGCAGTTTCCTACAGGGTAGCGAGCAGTACTTC

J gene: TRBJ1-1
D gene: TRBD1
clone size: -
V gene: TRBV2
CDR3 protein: CASSKGQGGTEAFF
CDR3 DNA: TGTGCCAGCAGTAAGGGACAGGGGGGGACTGAAGCTTTCTTT

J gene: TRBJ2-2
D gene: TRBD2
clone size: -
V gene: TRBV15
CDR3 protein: CATSRGSGSISGELFF
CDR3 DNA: TGTGCCACCAGCAGAGGGAGCGGGAGCATTTCCGGGGAGCTGTTTTTT

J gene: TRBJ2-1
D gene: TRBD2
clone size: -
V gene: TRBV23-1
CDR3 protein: CASSQSAAPSGGAFNEQFF
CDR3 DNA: TGCGCCAGCAGTCAATCGGCAGCACCTAGCGGGGGGGCCTTTAATGAGCAGTTCTTC

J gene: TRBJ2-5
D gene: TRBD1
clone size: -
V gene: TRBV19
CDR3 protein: CASSMDRTEILDF
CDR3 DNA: TGTGCCAGTAGTATGGACAGGACGGAGATTTTGGACTTC

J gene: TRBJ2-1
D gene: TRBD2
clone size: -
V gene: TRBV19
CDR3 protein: CATATSGIISEQFF
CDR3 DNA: TGTGCCACCGCGACTAGCGGGATAATCAGTGAGCAGTTCTTC

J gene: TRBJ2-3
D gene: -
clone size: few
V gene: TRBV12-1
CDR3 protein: CASSFDPGLGTDTQYF
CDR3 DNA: TGTGCCAGCAGCTTTGACCCGGGGTTAGGCACAGATACGCAGTATTTT

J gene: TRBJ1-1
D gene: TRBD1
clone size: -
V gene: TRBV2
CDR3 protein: CASSAYRGEMNTEAFF
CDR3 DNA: TGTGCCAGCAGTGCCTACAGGGGTGAGATGAACACTGAAGCTTTCTTT

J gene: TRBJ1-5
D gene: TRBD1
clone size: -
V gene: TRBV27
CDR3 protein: CASSNRGPGQPQHF
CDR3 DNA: TGTGCCAGCAGTAACAGGGGGCCTGGTCAGCCCCAGCATTTT

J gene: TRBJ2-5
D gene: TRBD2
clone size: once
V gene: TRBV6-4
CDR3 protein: CASSDSPLWVKRGVFLKTQYF
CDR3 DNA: TGTGCCAGCAGTGACTCCCCCCTTTGGGTTAAGCGGGGGGTATTCTTGAAGACCCAGTACTTC

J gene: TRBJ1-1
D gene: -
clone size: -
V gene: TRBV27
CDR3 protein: CASSQTRQTLMNTEAFF
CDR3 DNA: TGTGCCAGCAGTCAGACTCGACAGACCCTCATGAACACTGAAGCTTTCTTT

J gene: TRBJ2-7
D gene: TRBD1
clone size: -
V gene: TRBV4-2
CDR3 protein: CASSQYPGGSYEQYF
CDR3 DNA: TGTGCCAGCAGCCAATACCCAGGGGGCTCCTACGAGCAGTACTTC

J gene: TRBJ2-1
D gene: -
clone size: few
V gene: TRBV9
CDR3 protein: CASSVVGSSLNEQFF
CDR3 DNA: TGTGCCAGCAGCGTAGTTGGTAGTTCTCTCAATGAGCAGTTCTTC

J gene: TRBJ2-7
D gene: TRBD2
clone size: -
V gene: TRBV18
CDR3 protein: CASSPAGLAGPYEQYF
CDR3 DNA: TGTGCCAGCTCACCAGCTGGACTAGCGGGACCCTACGAGCAGTACTTC

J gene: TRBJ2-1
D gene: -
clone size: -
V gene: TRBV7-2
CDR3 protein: CASSLIGSRAGHEQFF
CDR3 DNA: TGTGCCAGCAGCTTGATAGGAAGTCGAGCGGGACACGAGCAGTTCTTC

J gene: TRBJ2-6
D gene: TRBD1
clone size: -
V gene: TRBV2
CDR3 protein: CASSYGTGIAANVLTF
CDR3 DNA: TGTGCCAGCAGTTATGGGACAGGGATAGCGGCCAACGTCCTGACTTTC

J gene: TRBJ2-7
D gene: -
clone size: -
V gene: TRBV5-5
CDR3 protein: CASSFWLASEQYF
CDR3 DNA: TGTGCCAGCAGCTTTTGGCTAGCTTCCGAGCAGTACTTC

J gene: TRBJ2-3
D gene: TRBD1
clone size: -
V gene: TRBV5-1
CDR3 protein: CASTRTGGGMNTQYF
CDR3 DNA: TGCGCCAGCACCCGAACAGGGGGAGGAATGAATACGCAGTATTTT

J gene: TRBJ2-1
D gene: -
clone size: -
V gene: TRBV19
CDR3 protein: CASGGTNEQFF
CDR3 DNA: TGTGCCAGTGGGGGGACCAATGAGCAGTTCTTC

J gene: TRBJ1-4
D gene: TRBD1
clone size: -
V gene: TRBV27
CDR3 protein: CASSLTPQGAFEKLFF
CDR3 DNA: TGTGCCAGCAGTTTAACCCCACAGGGGGCATTTGAAAAACTGTTTTTT

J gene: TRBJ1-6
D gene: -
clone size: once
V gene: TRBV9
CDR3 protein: CASSVGPNNSPLHF
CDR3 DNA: TGTGCCAGCAGCGTAGGGCCGAATAATTCACCCCTCCACTTT

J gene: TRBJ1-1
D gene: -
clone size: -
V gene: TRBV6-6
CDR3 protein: CASKTMGGNTEAFF
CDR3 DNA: TGTGCCAGCAAAACCATGGGGGGGAACACTGAAGCTTTCTTT

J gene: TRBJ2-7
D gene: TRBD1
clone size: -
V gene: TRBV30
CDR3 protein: CAWSWDSYEQYF
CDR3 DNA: TGTGCCTGGAGTTGGGACAGCTACGAGCAGTACTTC

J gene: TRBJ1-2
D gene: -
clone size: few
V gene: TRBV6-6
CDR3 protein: CASSPPTLTYGYTF
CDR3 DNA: TGTGCCAGCAGTCCTCCGACACTTACCTATGGCTACACCTTC

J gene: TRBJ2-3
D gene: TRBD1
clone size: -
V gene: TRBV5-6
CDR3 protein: CASSGDRGGTQYF
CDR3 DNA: TGTGCCAGCAGTGGGGACAGGGGAGGTACGCAGTATTTT

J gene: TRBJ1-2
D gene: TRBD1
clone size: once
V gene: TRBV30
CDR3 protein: CAWSVPRTGTTMAYGYTF
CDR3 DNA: TGTGCCTGGAGTGTACCTAGGACAGGCACGACGATGGCCTATGGCTACACCTTC

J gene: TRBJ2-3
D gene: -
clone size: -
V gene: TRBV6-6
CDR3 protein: CASSDLALGPDTQYF
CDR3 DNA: TGTGCCAGCAGTGACCTAGCCCTGGGCCCAGATACGCAGTATTTT

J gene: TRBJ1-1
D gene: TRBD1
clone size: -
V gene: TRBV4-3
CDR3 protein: CASSQEDRDRGFAEAFF
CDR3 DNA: TGCGCCAGCAGCCAAGAGGATAGGGACAGGGGGTTTGCTGAAGCTTTCTTT

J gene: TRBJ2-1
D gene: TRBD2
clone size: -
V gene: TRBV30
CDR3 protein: CAWSGGGFAYNEQFF
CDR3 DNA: TGTGCCTGGAGTGGGGGGGGTTTTGCCTACAATGAGCAGTTCTTC

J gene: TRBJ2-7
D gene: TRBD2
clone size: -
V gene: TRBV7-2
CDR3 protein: CASSLWLAGVYEQYF
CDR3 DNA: TGTGCCAGCAGCTTATGGCTAGCGGGAGTATACGAGCAGTACTTC

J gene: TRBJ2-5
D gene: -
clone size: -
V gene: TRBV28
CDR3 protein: CASRYRETQYF
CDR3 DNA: TGTGCCAGCAGGTACAGGGAGACCCAGTACTTC

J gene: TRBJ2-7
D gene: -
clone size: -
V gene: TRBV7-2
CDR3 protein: CASSSRSSYEQYF
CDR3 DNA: TGTGCCAGCAGCTCTAGGAGCTCCTACGAGCAGTACTTC

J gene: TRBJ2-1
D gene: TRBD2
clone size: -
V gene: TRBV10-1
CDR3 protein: CANPGLAGGPFEQFF
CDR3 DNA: TGCGCCAACCCTGGACTAGCGGGAGGGCCGTTTGAGCAGTTCTTC